The present TCR beta chain was sequenced within a study of blood T cell repertoires in COVID-19. The method was immunoSEQ multiplex PCR; TCRdb's version includes in-frame clones alone and lacks a portion of them. This sample has 200,000 to 250,000 clones, with about 80% found just once. This CDR3 has 15 amino acids. The germline CDR1 and CDR2 sequences are SGHVS and FQNEAQ. V trimming: 3 bases; J trimming: 4 bases; junction bases outside the gene matches: 5. The clonotype was recovered from a woman between 50 and 59 years old who had been exposed to COVID-19. The chain employs TRBV7-8 and TRBJ1-1, with 10 bases that match TRBD1. The source material was PBMCs or T cells enriched from blood (not recorded which). The CDR3 coding sequence is TGTGCCAGCAGCTTGGGGGACAGGGGCGGCACTGAAGCTTTCTTT. Its translation is CASSLGDRGGTEAFF.